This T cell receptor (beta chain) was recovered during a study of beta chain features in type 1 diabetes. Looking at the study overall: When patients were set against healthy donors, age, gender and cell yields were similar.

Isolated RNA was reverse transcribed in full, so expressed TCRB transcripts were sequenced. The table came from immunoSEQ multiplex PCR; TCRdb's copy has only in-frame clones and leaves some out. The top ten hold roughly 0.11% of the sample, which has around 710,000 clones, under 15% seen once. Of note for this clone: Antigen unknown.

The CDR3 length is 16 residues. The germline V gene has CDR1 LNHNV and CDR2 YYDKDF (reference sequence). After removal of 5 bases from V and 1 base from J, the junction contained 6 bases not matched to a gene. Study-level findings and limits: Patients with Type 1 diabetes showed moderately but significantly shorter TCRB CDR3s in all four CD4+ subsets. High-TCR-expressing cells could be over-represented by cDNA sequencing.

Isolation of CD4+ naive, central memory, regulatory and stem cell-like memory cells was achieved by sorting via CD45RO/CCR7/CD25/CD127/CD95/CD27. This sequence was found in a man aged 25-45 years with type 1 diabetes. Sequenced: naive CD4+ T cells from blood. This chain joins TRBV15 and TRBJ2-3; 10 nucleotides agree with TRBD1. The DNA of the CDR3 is TGTGCCACCAGCTTAGACAGGGGGCTGGGCACAGATACGCAGTATTTT. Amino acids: CATSLDRGLGTDTQYF.